The clone carrying this T cell receptor beta chain has more than one count but fewer than ten. What it binds is not known. Germline CDR1 and CDR2: SGHVS and FNYEAQ. J gave up 6 bases and V 2 bases, and 6 bases lay outside the gene matches. The CDR3 loop spans 15 amino acids. The source of the sample is a study of response to subunit inactivated influenza vaccine. Study-level findings and limits: With each seasonal influenza vaccination, the authors suggested, few new T cells are recruited.

In TCRdb, the RT-PCR reads were re-called with MiXCR into one record per CDR3 protein. The profile covers 300,000 to 350,000 distinct CDR3 sequences, with 20% to 25% appearing a single time and 9.5% to 13% taken by the ten largest. The specimen comprised PBMCs from blood, sampled approximately 20 months after vaccination. The V and J genes are TRBV7-6 and TRBJ2-1; 8 bases align to TRBD1. This TCR came from a man between 50 and 69 years old who received an inactivated influenza vaccine. This CDR3 reads CASSLPGQGFNEQFF. In DNA form, the CDR3 reads TGTGCCAGCAGCTTACCCGGACAGGGCTTCAATGAGCAGTTCTTC.